Below are 20 T cell receptor beta chains sequenced from a single sample in a study of T-cell reconstitution after alpha-beta-depleted transplantation in children. Library preparation (for TCRbeta) was performed with unique molecular identifiers. TCRdb passed the PCR reads through MiXCR, listing each CDR3 protein once. The sample lists hundreds of thousands of distinct CDR3 sequences; roughly 13% were seen once. This specimen consisted of PBMCs, obtained before TCRalphabeta/CD19-depleted stem cell transplant. These receptors all come from a girl aged 2-10 years with congenital amegakaryocytic thrombocytopenia, due to receive a stem cell transplant.

V gene TRBV7-9 combines with J gene TRBJ1-2, with a weak D call TRBD1 (6 bases). With 5 bases removed from V and 13 bases from J, the gap between germline ends came to 14 bases. Germline CDR1 is SEHNR and CDR2 is FQNEAQ (reference sequence). The CDR3 is 11 residues long. The CDR3 sequence: CASSRDTLSTF. Here the CDR3 DNA reads TGTGCCAGCAGCCGGGACACATTATCCACCTTC.

There are a few counts of this clonotype. The chain uses TRBV20-1 and TRBJ2-7, with D perhaps TRBD2 (5 bases). Germline CDR1 and CDR2: DFQATT and SNEGSKA (reference sequence). The CDR3 spans 14 residues. Trimming pared 1 base from V and 2 bases from J, leaving 12 bases between. The CDR3 DNA reads TGCAGTGCTAGAGGCTACCCGGGAACCTACGAGCAGTACTTC. This translates into CSARGYPGTYEQYF.

This clonotype showed up many times. The V call is TRBV7-8, the J call TRBJ2-3; D might be TRBD2 (6 bases). CDR1 and CDR2 (germline): SGHVS, FQNEAQ. The CDR3 runs 13 residues. Trimming shortened V by 2 bases and J by 5 bases, and 8 bases separated the two germline ends. The CDR3 sequence: CASSLSSVDTQYF. In DNA, the CDR3 is TGTGCCAGCAGCTTATCTAGCGTAGATACGCAGTATTTT.

The chain is built from TRBV30 and TRBJ2-5; 7 positions match TRBD2. Germline lookup yields CDR1 GTSNPN and CDR2 SVGIG (reference sequence). The J segment lost 5 bases and the V segment lost 0 bases, leaving 6 bases of the junction unmatched. This CDR3 has 14 amino acids. CDR3 coding DNA: TGTGCCTGGAGTGTAAAGGGACTACGGGAGACCCAGTACTTC. It encodes CAWSVKGLRETQYF.

This clonotype has at least ten counts. The chain couples TRBV7-3 to TRBJ2-1; D is possibly TRBD2 (5 bases). V was trimmed by 5 bases and J by 1 base, leaving 15 bases between them. Germline CDR1 reads SGHTA; CDR2 reads FQGTGA. This CDR3 has 16 residues. The CDR3 DNA reads as TGTGCCAGCAGCGCCAAACTAGGCGGGTCCTACAATGAGCAGTTCTTC. As protein: CASSAKLGGSYNEQFF.

This clonotype showed up many times. V is TRBV15 and J is TRBJ2-3, with no clear D. Trimming shortened V by 6 bases and J by 6 bases, and 10 bases separated the two germline ends. Germline V lookup: CDR1 LNHNV, CDR2 YYDKDF (reference sequence). The CDR3 extends over 12 amino acids. The CDR3 sequence is CATRSHSDTQYF. DNA of the CDR3: TGTGCCACCAGATCCCATTCGGATACGCAGTATTTT.

The gene calls are TRBV4-2 and TRBJ2-7, with TRBD1 as a possible D gene (5 bases). V was shortened by 1 base and J by 2 bases, with 15 bases between the two germline ends. The V gene's germline CDR1 is LGHNA and CDR2 YNFKEQ. The CDR3 loop spans 16 amino acids. CDR3 coding DNA: TGTGCCAGCAGCCAAGGGTATGGGGCCCCAGCCTACGAGCAGTACTTC. Protein product: CASSQGYGAPAYEQYF.

The V call is TRBV11-1, the J call TRBJ2-1; 10 nucleotides align to TRBD2. The germline gives CDR1 SGHAT, CDR2 FQDESV (reference sequence). With 1 base clipped from V and 9 bases from J, the junction kept 15 bases outside the gene matches. The CDR3 consists of 18 residues. CDR3 nucleotide sequence: TGTGCCAGCAGCTTAGGCCCACCACTGTGGCTAGCGGGAGTTGAGCAGTTCTTC. Translation: CASSLGPPLWLAGVEQFF.

This clonotype occurred a few times. The rearrangement uses TRBV20-1 and TRBJ2-2; 8 positions match TRBD2. The CDR3 is made up of 15 amino acids. Germline values: CDR1 DFQATT, CDR2 SNEGSKA (reference sequence). With 6 bases clipped from V and 4 bases from J, the junction kept 10 bases outside the gene matches. DNA for the CDR3: TGCAGTGCAGCAAAGAGCGGGGGCGTCACCGGGGAGCTGTTTTTT. Translated: CSAAKSGGVTGELFF.

This clonotype was observed many times. The chain recombines TRBV29-1 with TRBJ2-7, with D unresolved. The J call is doubtful: the DNA matches TRBJ2-5 better. CDR3 length: 12 amino acids. Germline CDR1 reads SQVTM; CDR2 reads ANQGSEA. As DNA, the CDR3 is TGCAGCGTTGTGACCTCCTCTGAGACCCAGTACTTC. Its protein is CSVVTSSETQYF.

Details on this clonotype: A much larger clone differs from this one at a single base, so this may be a read error. V gene TRBV4-1 combines with J gene TRBJ1-5; D ambiguous. This CDR3 region has 13 residues. Per germline, CDR1 MGHRA and CDR2 YSYEKL. The CDR3, as DNA: TGCGCCAGCAGACAAGTCGAATTTCAGCCCCAGCATTTT. It yields the protein CASRQVEFQPQHF.

This clonotype was counted ten times or more. The rearrangement links TRBV12-3 or TRBV12-4 to TRBJ2-1; 8 bases fit TRBD1. V lost 2 bases, J lost 1 base, and 7 bases stayed unmatched. This CDR3 contains 17 residues. CDR3 sequence reads: CASSLWQGARSYNEQFF. In nucleotides, the CDR3 is TGTGCCAGCAGTTTATGGCAGGGGGCTAGGTCCTACAATGAGCAGTTCTTC.

This clonotype appeared many times. CDR3 sequence reads: CASSLGTSRVQTQYF. CDR3 coding DNA: TGTGCCAGCAGCTTAGGGACTTCGAGGGTACAGACCCAGTACTTC. The V and J genes are TRBV7-2 and TRBJ2-5, with D perhaps matching TRBD2 (5 bases). V dropped 1 base and J dropped 6 bases, with 15 bases sitting between them. The CDR3 spans 15 residues. Germline V lookup: CDR1 SGHTA, CDR2 FQGNSA. Full variable domain (outside the CDR3, taken from reference TRBV7-2 and TRBJ2-5): GAGVSQSPSNKVTEKGKDVELRCDPISGHTALYWYRQSLGQGLEFLIYFQGNSAPDKSGLPSDRFSAERTGGSVSTLTIQRTQQEDSAVYLCASSLGTSRVQTQYFGPGTRLLVL.

V usage is TRBV7-8 and J usage is TRBJ2-7, with 10 bases lining up with TRBD2. Per the germline V gene, CDR1 is SGHVS and CDR2 is FQNEAQ. This CDR3 is 16 amino acids long. The trim removed 4 bases at V and 0 bases at J, leaving 6 bases unmatched. In nucleotides, the CDR3 is TGTGCCAGCAGCTCGACCGGGACTAGCGTCTCCTACGAGCAGTACTTC. Translated, it gives CASSSTGTSVSYEQYF.

At least ten counts were recorded for this clonotype. The chain couples TRBV6-5 to TRBJ1-3; maybe TRBD1 (6 bases). The CDR3 has 15 amino acids. In germline, CDR1 is MNHEY, CDR2 SVGAGI. V dropped 6 bases and J dropped 2 bases, with 14 bases sitting between them. CDR3 in amino acids: CASRPTGLAGNTIYF. DNA for the CDR3: TGTGCCAGCAGACCTACAGGGCTAGCTGGAAACACCATATATTTT.

This clonotype was seen repeatedly, ten times or more. The chain recombines TRBV5-1 with TRBJ1-4; the D is unclear. Germline CDR1 reads SGHRS; CDR2 reads YFSETQ. The germline V and J ends were trimmed by 4 bases and 5 bases, with 12 bases remaining between them. The CDR3 runs to 14 residues. In DNA form, the CDR3 reads TGCGCCAGCAGCCTCCTTAGTGGGAATGAAAAACTGTTTTTT. It encodes CASSLLSGNEKLFF.

This clonotype came up a few times. The chain is built from TRBV27 and TRBJ1-1; D remains ambiguous. V lost 3 bases to trimming and J lost 2 bases, with 7 bases between them. The CDR3 loop spans 13 amino acids. Germline V lookup: CDR1 MNHEY, CDR2 SMNVEV (reference sequence). CDR3 sequence reads: CASSFKDNTEAFF. DNA of the CDR3: TGTGCCAGCAGTTTTAAGGACAACACTGAAGCTTTCTTT.

Many counts were recorded for this clonotype. The chain carries TRBV7-3 and TRBJ2-2; TRBD2 aligns across 8 bases. Germline loops: CDR1 SGHTA, CDR2 FQGTGA. This CDR3 contains 16 residues. The V segment lost 5 bases and the J segment 2 bases; nucleotides outside the gene matches: 7. This chain's CDR3 is CASSPGLASNTGELFF. Here the CDR3 DNA reads TGTGCCAGCAGCCCTGGACTAGCTTCTAACACCGGGGAGCTGTTTTTT. Supplemented by reference TRBV7-3 and TRBJ2-2, the full variable domain reads GAGVSQTPSNKVTEKGKYVELRCDPISGHTALYWYRQSLGQGPEFLIYFQGTGAADDSGLPNDRFFAVRPEGSVSTLKIQRTERGDSAVYLCASSPGLASNTGELFFGEGSRLTVL.

There are a few counts of this clonotype. V is TRBV9 and J is TRBJ2-1, with TRBD2 identical over 14 bases. This CDR3 region has 15 residues. Trimming cost V 3 bases and J 9 bases; bases outside gene matches: 5. CDR1 and CDR2 (germline): SGDLS, YYNGEE. CDR3 loop: CASSAGTSGRVEQFF. The CDR3 DNA reads as TGTGCCAGCAGCGCAGGGACTAGCGGGAGAGTTGAGCAGTTCTTC.

In this sample, this clonotype turned up many times. CDR3 nucleotide sequence: TGCAGTGCTAGGTCTGCGAGCGAGCAGTACTTC. Its protein is CSARSASEQYF. The genes are TRBV20-1 and TRBJ2-7; no definite D call. The germline CDR1 and CDR2 sequences are DFQATT and SNEGSKA (reference sequence). The CDR3 totals 11 residues. Between the trimmed V and J ends, which lost 3 bases and 6 bases, there was a span of 9 bases.